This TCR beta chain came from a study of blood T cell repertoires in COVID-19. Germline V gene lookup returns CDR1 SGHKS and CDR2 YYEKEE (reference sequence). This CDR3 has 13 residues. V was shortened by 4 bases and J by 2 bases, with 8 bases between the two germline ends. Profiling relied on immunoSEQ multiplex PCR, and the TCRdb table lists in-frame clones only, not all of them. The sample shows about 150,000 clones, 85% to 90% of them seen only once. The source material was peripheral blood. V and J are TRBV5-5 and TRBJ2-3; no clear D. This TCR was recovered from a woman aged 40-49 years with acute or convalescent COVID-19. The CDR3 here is CASSLRDTDTQYF. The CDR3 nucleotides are TGTGCCAGCAGCCTAAGAGACACAGATACGCAGTATTTT.